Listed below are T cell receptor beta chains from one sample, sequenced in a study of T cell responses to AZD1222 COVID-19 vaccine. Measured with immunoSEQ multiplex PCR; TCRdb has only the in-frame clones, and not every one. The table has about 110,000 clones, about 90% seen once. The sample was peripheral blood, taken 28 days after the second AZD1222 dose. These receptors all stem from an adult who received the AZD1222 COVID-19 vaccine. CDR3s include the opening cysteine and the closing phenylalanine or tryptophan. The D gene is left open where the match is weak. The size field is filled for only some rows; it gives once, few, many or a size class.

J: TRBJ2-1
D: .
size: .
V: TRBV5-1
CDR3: CASSLDGVNEQFF
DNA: TGCGCCAGCAGCTTGGATGGGGTGAATGAGCAGTTCTTC

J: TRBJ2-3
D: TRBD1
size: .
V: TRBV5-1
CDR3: CASSLDGQGPDTQYF
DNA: TGCGCCAGCAGCTTGGACGGACAGGGGCCAGATACGCAGTATTTT

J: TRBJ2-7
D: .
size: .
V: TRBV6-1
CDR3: CASSEAREEQYF
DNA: TGTGCCAGCAGTGAAGCCCGGGAGGAGCAGTACTTC

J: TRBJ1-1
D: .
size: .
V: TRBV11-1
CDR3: CASSLAGGLEGVTEAFF
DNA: TGTGCCAGCAGCTTAGCAGGGGGACTGGAGGGCGTCACTGAAGCTTTCTTT

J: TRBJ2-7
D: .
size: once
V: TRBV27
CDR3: CASSLWSGATYEQYF
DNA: TGTGCCAGCAGTTTATGGTCGGGGGCTACCTACGAGCAGTACTTC

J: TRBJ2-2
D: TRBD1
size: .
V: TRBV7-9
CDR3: CASSPGTGDTGELFF
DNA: TGTGCCAGCAGCCCCGGGACAGGGGACACCGGGGAGCTGTTTTTT

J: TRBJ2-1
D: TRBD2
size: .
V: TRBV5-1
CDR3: CASSPRGVAGGRNEQFF
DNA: TGCGCCAGCAGCCCTCGCGGCGTAGCGGGGGGCCGTAATGAGCAGTTCTTC

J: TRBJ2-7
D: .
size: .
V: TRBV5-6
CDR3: CASSTLGGPSSYEQYF
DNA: TGTGCCAGCAGCACCCTTGGGGGGCCAAGCTCCTACGAGCAGTACTTC

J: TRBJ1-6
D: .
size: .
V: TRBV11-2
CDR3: CASSLGAGRHSPLHF
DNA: TGTGCCAGCAGCTTAGGTGCCGGACGCCATTCACCCCTCCACTTT

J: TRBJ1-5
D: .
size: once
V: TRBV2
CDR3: CASSLSLDQPQHF
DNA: TGTGCCAGCAGTCTTAGTCTGGATCAGCCCCAGCATTTT

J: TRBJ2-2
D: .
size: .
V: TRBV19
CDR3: CASQGRVNTGELFF
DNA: TGTGCCAGTCAAGGCAGAGTAAACACCGGGGAGCTGTTTTTT

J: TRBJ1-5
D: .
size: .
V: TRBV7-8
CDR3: CASSLRDPFSNQPQHF
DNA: TGTGCCAGCAGTTTAAGGGATCCCTTTAGCAATCAGCCCCAGCATTTT

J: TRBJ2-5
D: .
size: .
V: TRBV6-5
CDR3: CASSYSGGQETQYF
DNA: TGTGCCAGCAGTTACTCGGGAGGCCAAGAGACCCAGTACTTC

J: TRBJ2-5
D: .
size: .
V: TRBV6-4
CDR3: CASSADRGGETQYF
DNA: TGTGCCAGCAGTGCTGACAGGGGAGGGGAGACCCAGTACTTC

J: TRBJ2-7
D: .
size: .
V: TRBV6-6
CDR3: CASSSYQGAEQYF
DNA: TGTGCCAGCAGTTCTTATCAGGGAGCCGAGCAGTACTTC

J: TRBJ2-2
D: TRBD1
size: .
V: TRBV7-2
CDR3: CASSLHGQGYTGELFF
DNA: TGTGCCAGCAGCTTACATGGACAGGGGTACACCGGGGAGCTGTTTTTT

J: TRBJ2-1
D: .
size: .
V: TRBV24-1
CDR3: CATSDPFRADNEQFF
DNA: TGTGCCACCAGTGACCCCTTTAGGGCTGACAATGAGCAGTTCTTC

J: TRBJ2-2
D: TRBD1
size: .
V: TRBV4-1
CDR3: CASSQDRGDSDTGELFF
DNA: TGCGCCAGCAGCCAAGATCGTGGGGACAGCGACACCGGGGAGCTGTTTTTT

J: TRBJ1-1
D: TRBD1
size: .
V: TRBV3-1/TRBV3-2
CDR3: CASSQGDRVTEAFF
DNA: TGTGCCAGCAGCCAGGGGGACAGGGTCACTGAAGCTTTCTTT

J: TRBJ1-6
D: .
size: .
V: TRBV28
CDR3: CEPIYAGGKTGCSPLHF
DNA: TGTGAACCAATCTACGCCGGGGGAAAGACGGGTTGCTCACCCCTCCACTTT

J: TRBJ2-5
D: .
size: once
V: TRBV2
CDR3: CASSGGGVHQETQYF
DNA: TGTGCCAGCAGTGGAGGGGGGGTACACCAAGAGACCCAGTACTTC

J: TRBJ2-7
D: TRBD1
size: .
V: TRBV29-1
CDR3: CSVAWTGPLGEQYF
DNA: TGCAGCGTTGCCTGGACAGGACCTCTGGGCGAGCAGTACTTC

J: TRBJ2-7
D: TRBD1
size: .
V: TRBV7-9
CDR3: CASSSLPGTGWGSPYEQYF
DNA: TGTGCCAGCAGCTCCCTTCCCGGGACAGGGTGGGGAAGCCCCTACGAGCAGTACTTC

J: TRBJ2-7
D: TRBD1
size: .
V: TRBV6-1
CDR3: CASSEAGQGTYEQYF
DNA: TGTGCCAGCAGTGAAGCGGGACAGGGGACCTACGAGCAGTACTTC